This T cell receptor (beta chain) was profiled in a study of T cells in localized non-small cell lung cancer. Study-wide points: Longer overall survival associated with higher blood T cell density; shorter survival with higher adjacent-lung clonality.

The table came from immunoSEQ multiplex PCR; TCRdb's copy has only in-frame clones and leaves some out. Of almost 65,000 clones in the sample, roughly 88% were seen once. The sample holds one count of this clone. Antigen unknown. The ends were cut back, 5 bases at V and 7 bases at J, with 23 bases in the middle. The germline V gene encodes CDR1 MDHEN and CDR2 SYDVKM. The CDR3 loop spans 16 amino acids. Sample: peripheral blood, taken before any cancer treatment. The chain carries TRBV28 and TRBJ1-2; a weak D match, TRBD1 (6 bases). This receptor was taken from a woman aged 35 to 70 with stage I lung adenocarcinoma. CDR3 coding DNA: TGTGCCAGCAGTCCCTTCATGTCAGGGGTTAACGGTGGCTACACCTTC. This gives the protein CASSPFMSGVNGGYTF.